This T cell receptor beta chain was found in a study of blood T cells in healthy people across ages. Findings and limits, study-wide: A strong correlation was found between TCR beta diversity and the percentage of naive T cells.

A note on this clonotype: Antigen: not known.

Trimming cost V 7 bases and J 0 bases, with 12 bases left between them. The germline CDR1 and CDR2 sequences are SEHNR and FQNEAQ (reference sequence). CDR3 length: 14 amino acids. A second PCR of 7 to 11 cycles used a sample-barcoded 5' primer and a J-beta primer mix. MiXCR, run by TCRdb on the 5' RACE reads, gives a single entry per CDR3 protein. The sample has 1.5 million to 2 million distinct CDR3 sequences, just under 50% seen once. The sequenced sample consisted of blood. This chain links TRBV7-9 with TRBJ2-5; D call uncertain. The TCR originated in a woman in her forties in good health. DNA for the CDR3: TGTGCCAGCATCGACGGGCAGTACCAAGAGACCCAGTACTTC. This gives the protein CASIDGQYQETQYF.